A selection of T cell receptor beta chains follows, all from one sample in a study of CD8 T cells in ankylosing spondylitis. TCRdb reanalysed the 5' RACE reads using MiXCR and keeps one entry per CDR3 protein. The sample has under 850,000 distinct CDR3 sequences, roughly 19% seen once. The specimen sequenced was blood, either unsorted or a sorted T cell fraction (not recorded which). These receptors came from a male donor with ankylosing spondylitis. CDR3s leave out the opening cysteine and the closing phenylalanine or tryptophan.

ASRSSTGSRQPQH,TRBJ1-5,TRBV6-1
ASSQDRGRLNEQF,TRBJ2-1,TRBV5-5
ASSLVGWENTEAF,TRBJ1-1,TRBV11-2
ASSVAPDRGDYGYT,TRBJ1-2,TRBV27
ATSREAENYGYT,TRBJ1-2,TRBV15
ASQGETQY,TRBJ2-5,TRBV5-1
ASSSWTGYNSPLH,TRBJ1-6,TRBV6-2/TRBV6-3
ASSQRDRPGSGANVLT,TRBJ2-6,TRBV3-1
ASSLARGRVNEKLF,TRBJ1-4,TRBV12-3/TRBV12-4
ASSPSGLAGHNEQF,TRBJ2-1,TRBV7-2
ASSLELLVGAADTQY,TRBJ2-3,TRBV11-2
ASSFRTSGGDTQY,TRBJ2-3,TRBV12-3/TRBV12-4
ASSQEGTSGVSYEQY,TRBJ2-7,TRBV4-1
ASSPPRGGGYT,TRBJ1-2,TRBV6-1
ASSSGQGANTEAF,TRBJ1-1,TRBV12-3/TRBV12-4
ASSHPDREVGGYT,TRBJ1-2,TRBV4-1
ASSQDSLSYEQY,TRBJ2-7,TRBV3-1
ASNSWDSRTEQY,TRBJ2-7,TRBV25-1
ASSSTSGVSYEQY,TRBJ2-7,TRBV7-9
SAPRQASTEAF,TRBJ1-1,TRBV20-1
SVQGLASGSQY,TRBJ2-3,TRBV29-1
ASNNIVGYEQY,TRBJ2-7,TRBV6-1
ASSLQSISQETQY,TRBJ2-5,TRBV12-3/TRBV12-4
ASSVGWINTGELF,TRBJ2-2,TRBV9
ASSTPSNRGIAARNQPQH,TRBJ1-5,TRBV6-2/TRBV6-3
ASSKVYHSLKETQY,TRBJ2-5,TRBV21-1
ASSKTGMSSYEQY,TRBJ2-7,TRBV12-3/TRBV12-4
ASSERGVNTEAF,TRBJ1-1,TRBV2
ASGGQGNTEAF,TRBJ1-1,TRBV2
ATSDSGGSYNEQF,TRBJ2-1,TRBV24-1
ASNPTGGDNEQF,TRBJ2-1,TRBV28
SESSGGVSEQF,TRBJ2-1,TRBV29-1
ASSSVTDYYEQY,TRBJ2-7,TRBV5-1
SVNIGQDGYT,TRBJ1-2,TRBV29-1
ASSARDTASYGYT,TRBJ1-2,TRBV18
ASSSHNTGELF,TRBJ2-2,TRBV5-5
SVDRDTPPSTDTQY,TRBJ2-3,TRBV29-1
ASTTGTEGLNEQF,TRBJ2-1,TRBV12-3/TRBV12-4
ASSTQHPPRSYGYT,TRBJ1-2,TRBV28
ASRTQGAGETQY,TRBJ2-5,TRBV6-1
ASSERQGGYT,TRBJ1-2,TRBV6-1
ASSPTRGYNEQF,TRBJ2-1,TRBV2
ASRSPDRNTEAF,TRBJ1-1,TRBV6-1
ASSPGQGASTDTQY,TRBJ2-3,TRBV5-1
ASSPAPGGMGYGYT,TRBJ1-2,TRBV7-7
ASIPGDQPQH,TRBJ1-5,TRBV7-3
ASSPGQATTPTDTQY,TRBJ2-3,TRBV7-9
ASSLEGRAGGYT,TRBJ1-2,TRBV5-1
AIGSLAGGLGSYNEQF,TRBJ2-1,TRBV10-3
ASSLGGYFTKNIQY,TRBJ2-4,TRBV12-3/TRBV12-4
ASSSKGGLATHTDTQY,TRBJ2-3,TRBV7-3
ASSQSGGNTIY,TRBJ1-3,TRBV16
ASSSLGAGAREQY,TRBJ2-7,TRBV18
ASSYSIGQGGDEQY,TRBJ2-7,TRBV6-5
ASSLVRVSYEQY,TRBJ2-7,TRBV7-8
ASSDAGEETQY,TRBJ2-5,TRBV2
RSSQETQY,TRBJ2-5,TRBV20-1
APSPFNEQY,TRBJ2-7,TRBV5-1
ASSQDPQGASNQPQH,TRBJ1-5,TRBV4-1
ASSARLDTGELF,TRBJ2-2,TRBV3-1